This T cell receptor (beta chain) originates from a study of glioma-infiltrating T cells. Study-level points and caveats: Tissue and blood shared very few CDR3 sequences.

CDR3 length equals 13 residues. The V and J ends lost 7 bases and 3 bases respectively, with 14 bases between them. Germline assignment: CDR1 SQVTM and CDR2 ANQGSEA. TCR alpha and beta CDR3 regions were amplified from RNA using iRepertoire nested multiplex PCR. MiXCR, applied by TCRdb to the multiplex PCR reads, yields one record per CDR3 protein. The sample has roughly 190,000 distinct CDR3 sequences; 25% to 35% are singletons. Notes on this clonotype: As yet, its antigen is unknown.

The receptor's source is a human donor with low-grade glioma or glioblastoma, undergoing nonglioma brain surgery, or in good health (not recorded which). The gene calls are TRBV29-1 and TRBJ2-3; D may be TRBD1 (5 bases). The sequenced sample consisted of glioma tissue, nonneoplastic brain tissue, or PBMCs (not recorded which). The CDR3 loop is CSAKGIVTDTQYF. The CDR3 DNA reads TGCAGCGCGAAGGGGATAGTAACAGATACGCAGTATTTT.